The entry that follows covers one T cell receptor (beta chain) sequence. This receptor's antigen is unknown. No much larger clonotype is one base removed from it; base qualities were not supplied. The data derive from a study of cytomegalovirus exposure and HLA in healthy donors listed by TCRdb under 2017. In terms of the full investigation: In an earlier analysis of under 750 of the donors, 276 Gb of sequence data and 90 million to 120 million unique TCR beta sequences from about 179 million T cells were reported. An early release covering approximately 600 HLA-typed donors comprised about 300 gigabases of sequencing data and tens of millions of unique TCR sequences. Of the roughly 400 genotyped donors, more than 75% were placed in the genetic ancestry cluster associated with self-reported Caucasian donors. The study aimed to test whether signatures of past pathogen exposure could be identified by cataloging public T cell receptors. The study used immunosequencing to profile the T cell repertoires of approximately 640 subjects and linked those repertoires to cytomegalovirus serostatus. Besides the first cohort of 666 subjects, a separate validation cohort made up of 120 different subjects was used. To predict cytomegalovirus infection status, the study brought together high-throughput TCR immunosequencing, statistical association of individual TCRs with disease status, and machine learning. A later analysis re-examined previously published TCR beta repertoires from hundreds of donors and added high-resolution HLA genotyping to investigate patterns of TCR occurrence. In the later analysis, no new phenotypic data were used to find candidate immune exposures; instead, reliance was placed on TCR beta sequences and their occurrence across donors. To decide whether each TCR beta V gene segment behaved as functional or pseudogenic, an earlier analysis of fewer than 750 of the donors relied on high-throughput TCR beta sequencing. Alongside the repertoire data, information on donor age, sex, ethnicity and CMV serostatus was compiled. Genome-wide SNP genotypes for about 55% of the roughly 670 donors were used in a later genetic analysis, which treated that subset as a discovery cohort. All discovery cohort repertoires had been generated on a single sequencing platform. Both class I and class II loci were covered by HLA typing, at four-digit resolution. Typing coverage differed by locus: A, B, C, DRB1 and DQB1 were typed in roughly 620-640 donors, DQA1 in 522, DPA1 in 600 to 610, and DPB1 in approximately 450. Because of strong linkage in the cohort, five DR-DQ haplotypes were treated as single units for association and clustering. Across 300 to 400 genotyped donors of the cohort, an average of 235,054 unique TCR beta nucleotide sequences per donor were sequenced, and 15% to 20% of those sequences were non-productive. On the study overall, not on this receptor specifically: Roughly uniform sequencing depth across donors was assumed in presence/absence analyses, although this assumption may not hold. In a later analysis, HLA-associated TCR beta chains showed more clonal expansion and lower generation probabilities than non-associated chains that were equally common. A later genetic analysis reported fewer N-insertions in productive TCRs among donors in an Asian-associated ancestry cluster than the roughly 650-donor mean. The cohort was sequenced for TCR beta chains only, and without alpha or paired-chain data the features that could be detected were limited. Assigning TCR associations to individual alleles was difficult when HLA alleles, especially DR and DQ, strongly co-occurred. It was suggested by the authors that the approach could potentially be generalized to other disease states and immunological phenotypes. Across donors, most TCR sequences were observed very rarely, whereas some public TCRs were present in many individuals. According to a later analysis, parvovirus B19, influenza, CMV and Epstein-Barr virus appeared linked to several top co-occurrence clusters. Because HLA typing was unavailable for some donors at each locus, only the typed subset was used in association tests. CMV serostatus was the only immune exposure information available for the cohort. The 87-base-pair reads could not distinguish some IMGT-functional V segments, including TRBV6-2 and TRBV6-3, so those segments were excluded. Because counts were too low, seventeen rarely observed V segments, including chromosome 9 orphons, were excluded from the earlier analysis of fewer than 650 of the donors. The sequencing pipeline was judged likely to have produced a cluster of highly shared sequence variants as a technical artifact. A later analysis associated about 16,000 TCR beta sequences with specific HLA alleles at a false discovery rate of 0.05. An association between a missense DCLRE1C variant and V-gene and J-gene trimming of TCR beta chains was found in a later genetic analysis and replicated in an independent cohort. Correlated functional status among segregating V segments might reflect linkage disequilibrium, but an unknown experimental factor could not be ruled out. A later analysis found that TCR association rates varied across HLA loci, with DRB1 alleles showing the most associated TCRs and HLA-C alleles the fewest. In vitro tests confirmed that three of the cytomegalovirus-associated TCR beta chains recognize cytomegalovirus antigens. Broadly in line with IMGT annotations, most TCR beta V segments showed up in productive rearrangements about 90% or about 30% of the time in an earlier analysis of roughly 590 of the donors. The classifier was reported to diagnose cytomegalovirus status with high specificity and sensitivity in both the original and validation cohorts. According to a later analysis, most CMV-associated TCR beta chains appeared to be HLA-restricted, and the HLA associations seemed to be driven largely by CMV exposure. A further reported finding was that TCR beta sequences accurately predicted the HLA-A and HLA-B alleles for most subjects in the first cohort. The study gave a list of some 150 TCR beta chains associated with cytomegalovirus.

The cohort consisted of 650 to 850 healthy bone marrow donors. Cohort members were all nominally healthy when sampled, although unrecorded immune exposures were likely present. The donor tested CMV seronegative and was one of the 352 seronegative cohort members. Each donor provided a peripheral blood sample, and peripheral blood mononuclear cells were used for TCR beta sequencing. Genomic DNA was extracted from the blood cell samples with the Qiagen DNeasy Blood Extraction Kit. To prepare the library, the immunoSEQ multiplex PCR assay was applied. A mixture of 60 forward primers for TCR Vbeta segments and 13 reverse primers for TCR Jbeta segments was used in the multiplex PCR. A multiplex PCR assay on genomic DNA amplified the CDR3 region of rearranged TCR beta genes. On the Illumina HiSeq System, the amplified TCR beta libraries were sequenced as 87-base-pair reads. On the study's bioinformatics: A later analysis tallied some 79 million unique TCR beta chains across the 640 or so repertoires, and about 10 million of those chains were shared by two or more donors. A nearest-neighbor algorithm error-corrected the raw reads and collapsed the reads into unique sequences, merging closely related sequences to remove PCR and sequencing errors. Alignment of CDR3 sequences to IMGT reference sequences was used to assign V, D and J gene segments. For a sequence to be retained, at least a six-nucleotide match to both a V gene segment and a J gene segment was required. Rearrangements were called productive when the CDR3 lacked stop codons and stayed in frame with V and J; all others were non-productive. CDR3 was defined according to IMGT convention as the region running from the second conserved V-encoded cysteine to the conserved J-encoded phenylalanine. The earlier analysis of about 590 of the donors excluded sequences that lacked an unambiguous match to a single V gene segment. An earlier analysis of a few hundred of the donors called V segments functional above 56.7% productive rearrangements and segregating when the between-donor standard deviation exceeded 5%. A statistical classification framework was developed to diagnose cytomegalovirus status using the catalog of TCR beta chain sequences. In a later analysis, V and J genes were assigned by comparing TCR nucleotide sequences against IMGT/GENE-DB human TR gene sequences. A later analysis assigned CDR3 sequences and most-parsimonious VDJ recombination scenarios with the TCRdist pipeline. A later analysis defined each TCR beta chain by its CDR3 amino acid sequence plus V-gene family, and excluded reads lacking a unique V-gene family. In a later analysis, around 650 highly shared, low-generation-probability nucleotide sequences were removed to address suspected cross-contamination and a sequencing artifact. A later analysis calculated a clonal expansion index for each public chain from normalized within-repertoire ranks of inferred template counts. Generation probabilities in a later analysis came from a VDJ recombination model fitted to out-of-frame rearrangements, and those results were checked against IGoR. In a later analysis, hypergeometric tests were used to score TCR-TCR, TCR-HLA and TCR-CMV co-occurrence, with a repertoire-size bias correction applied to TCR pairs. To estimate false discovery rates, a later analysis permuted the HLA or CMV assignments 20 times. A later analysis grouped co-occurring TCRs with DBSCAN, adding TCRdist sequence similarity when clustering within HLA-allele-positive subsets. Repertoires with fewer than 30,000 or more than 120,000 public chains were left out of co-occurrence clustering, as were about 5 repertoires with anomalous nucleotide sharing. Here the immuneACCESS table is served through TCRdb, limited to in-frame sequences with V and J called. Missing clones are a known gap in these copies; in checked studies unresolved V genes cover under half, and the rest lacks a known reason. From that table come the V and J calls and clone size; the DNA was used to work out D and trimming. Counted in this sample were fewer than 200,000 clones; around 80% of them appeared once. The top ten clonotypes cover around 2.4% of the sample.

Measured from the cysteine to the phenylalanine, the CDR3 is 16 residues long. The retained sequence is limited to the CDR3, 48 bases, with the frame set at the first base. From the germline V gene, CDR1 is SNHLY and CDR2 is FYNNEI. V loses 4 bases of germline sequence and J loses 0 bases, and the interval between the two ends is 12 bases. The sample comprised PBMCs. The chain couples TRBV2 to TRBJ1-4; the D gene is possibly TRBD1, with 6 bases matching. The source is a woman aged 25 to 39 in good health and CMV-seronegative. For the CDR3, the sequence is CASSAGHPSTNEKLFF. The DNA sequence is given as TGTGCCAGCAGTGCGGGACACCCTTCAACTAATGAAAAACTGTTTTTT.